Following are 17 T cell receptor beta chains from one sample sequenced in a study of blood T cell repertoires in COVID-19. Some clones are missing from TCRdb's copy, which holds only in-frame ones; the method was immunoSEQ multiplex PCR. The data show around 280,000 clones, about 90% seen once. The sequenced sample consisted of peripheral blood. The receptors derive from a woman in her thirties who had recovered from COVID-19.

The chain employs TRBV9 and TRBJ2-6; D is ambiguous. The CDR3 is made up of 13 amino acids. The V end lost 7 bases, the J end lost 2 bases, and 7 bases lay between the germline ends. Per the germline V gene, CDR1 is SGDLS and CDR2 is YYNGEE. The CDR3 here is CASRSTGANVLTF. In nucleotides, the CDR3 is TGTGCCAGCCGGTCTACTGGGGCCAACGTCCTGACTTTC.

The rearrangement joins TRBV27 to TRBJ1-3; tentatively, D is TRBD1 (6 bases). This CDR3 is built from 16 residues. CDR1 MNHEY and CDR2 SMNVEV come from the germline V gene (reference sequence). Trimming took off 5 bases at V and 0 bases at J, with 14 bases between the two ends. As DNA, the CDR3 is TGTGCCAGCAGTCCCGGGACACAATCCTCTGGAAACACCATATATTTT. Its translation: CASSPGTQSSGNTIYF.

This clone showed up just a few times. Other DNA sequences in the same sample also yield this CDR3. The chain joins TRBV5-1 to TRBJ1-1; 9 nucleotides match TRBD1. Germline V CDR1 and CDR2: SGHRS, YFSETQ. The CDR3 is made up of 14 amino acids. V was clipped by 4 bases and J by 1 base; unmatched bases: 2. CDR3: CASSPGQGNTEAFF. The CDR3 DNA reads TGCGCCAGCAGCCCGGGACAGGGGAACACTGAAGCTTTCTTT.

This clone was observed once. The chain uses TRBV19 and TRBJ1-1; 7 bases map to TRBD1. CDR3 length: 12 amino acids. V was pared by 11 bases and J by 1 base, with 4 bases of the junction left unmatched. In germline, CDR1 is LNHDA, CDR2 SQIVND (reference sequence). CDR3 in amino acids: CAARQGNTEAFF. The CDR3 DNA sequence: TGTGCCGCCAGACAGGGGAACACTGAAGCTTTCTTT.

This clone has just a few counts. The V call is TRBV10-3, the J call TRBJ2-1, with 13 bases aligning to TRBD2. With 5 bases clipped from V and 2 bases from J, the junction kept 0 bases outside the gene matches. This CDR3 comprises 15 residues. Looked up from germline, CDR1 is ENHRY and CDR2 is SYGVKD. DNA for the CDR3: TGTGCCATCAGTACTAGCGGGGGGGCCTACAATGAGCAGTTCTTC. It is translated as CAISTSGGAYNEQFF.

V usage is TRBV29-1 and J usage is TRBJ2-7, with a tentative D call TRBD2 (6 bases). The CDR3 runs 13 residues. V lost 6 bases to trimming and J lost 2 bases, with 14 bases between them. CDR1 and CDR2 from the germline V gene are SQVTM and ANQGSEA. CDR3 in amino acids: CSVGTAGPYEQYF. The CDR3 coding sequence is TGCAGCGTCGGGACTGCCGGGCCCTACGAGCAGTACTTC.

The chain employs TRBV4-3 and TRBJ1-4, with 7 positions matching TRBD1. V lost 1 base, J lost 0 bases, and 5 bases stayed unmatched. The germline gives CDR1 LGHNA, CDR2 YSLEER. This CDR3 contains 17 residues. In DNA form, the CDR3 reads TGCGCCAGCAGCCAAGGGGACAGAGAAGCAACTAATGAAAAACTGTTTTTT. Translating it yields CASSQGDREATNEKLFF.

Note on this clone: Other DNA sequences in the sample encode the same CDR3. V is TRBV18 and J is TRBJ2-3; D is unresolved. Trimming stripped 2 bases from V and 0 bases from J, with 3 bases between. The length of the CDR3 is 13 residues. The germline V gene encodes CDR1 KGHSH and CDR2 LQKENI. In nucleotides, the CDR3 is TGTGCCAGCTCACCAACAAGCACAGATACGCAGTATTTT. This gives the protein CASSPTSTDTQYF.

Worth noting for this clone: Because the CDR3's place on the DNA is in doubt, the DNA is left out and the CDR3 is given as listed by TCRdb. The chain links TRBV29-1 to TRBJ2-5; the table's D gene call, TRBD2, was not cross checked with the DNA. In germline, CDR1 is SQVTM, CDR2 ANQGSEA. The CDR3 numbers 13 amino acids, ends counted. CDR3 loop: CSVATGTSGGSHF.

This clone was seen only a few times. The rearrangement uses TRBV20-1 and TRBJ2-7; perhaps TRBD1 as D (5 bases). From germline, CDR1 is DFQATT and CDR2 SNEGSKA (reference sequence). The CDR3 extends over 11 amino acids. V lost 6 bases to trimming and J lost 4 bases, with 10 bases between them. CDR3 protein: CSAQQGYEQYF. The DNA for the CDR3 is TGCAGTGCGCAGCAGGGATACGAGCAGTACTTC.

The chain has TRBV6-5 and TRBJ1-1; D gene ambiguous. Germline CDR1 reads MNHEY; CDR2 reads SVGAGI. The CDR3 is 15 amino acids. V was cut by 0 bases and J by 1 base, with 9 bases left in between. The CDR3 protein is CASSYSPRTNTEAFF. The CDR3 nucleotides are TGTGCCAGCAGTTACTCTCCCAGAACGAACACTGAAGCTTTCTTT.

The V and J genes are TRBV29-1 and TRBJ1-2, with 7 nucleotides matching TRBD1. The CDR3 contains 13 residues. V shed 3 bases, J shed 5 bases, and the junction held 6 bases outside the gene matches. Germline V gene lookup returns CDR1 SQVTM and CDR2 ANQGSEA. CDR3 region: CSVEARGRYGYTF. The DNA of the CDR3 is TGCAGCGTTGAGGCAAGGGGGCGATATGGCTACACCTTC.

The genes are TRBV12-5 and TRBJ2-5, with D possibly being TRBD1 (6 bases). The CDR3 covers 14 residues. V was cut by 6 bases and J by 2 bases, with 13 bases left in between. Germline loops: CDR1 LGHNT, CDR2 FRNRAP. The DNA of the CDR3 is TGTGCTAGTGGGGGTGGACAGCCTCAAGAGACCCAGTACTTC. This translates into CASGGGQPQETQYF.

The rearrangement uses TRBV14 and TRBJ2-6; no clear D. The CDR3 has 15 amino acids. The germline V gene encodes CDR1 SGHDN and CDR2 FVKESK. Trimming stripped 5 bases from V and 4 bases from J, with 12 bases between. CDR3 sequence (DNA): TGTGCCAGCAGCTCAACGGTCTACGGGGCCAACGTCCTGACTTTC. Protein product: CASSSTVYGANVLTF.

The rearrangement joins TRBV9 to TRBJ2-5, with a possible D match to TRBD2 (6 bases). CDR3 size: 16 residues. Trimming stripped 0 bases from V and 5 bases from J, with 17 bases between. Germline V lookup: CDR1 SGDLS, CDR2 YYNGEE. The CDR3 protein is CASSVGVREAWETQYF. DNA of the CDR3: TGTGCCAGCAGCGTAGGGGTCAGGGAGGCCTGGGAGACCCAGTACTTC.

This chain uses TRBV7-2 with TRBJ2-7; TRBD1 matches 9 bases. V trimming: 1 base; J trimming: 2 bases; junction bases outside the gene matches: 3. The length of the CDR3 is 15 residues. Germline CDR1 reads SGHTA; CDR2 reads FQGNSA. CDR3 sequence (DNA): TGTGCCAGCAGCTTAGACAGGGGGCGCACCTACGAGCAGTACTTC. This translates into CASSLDRGRTYEQYF.

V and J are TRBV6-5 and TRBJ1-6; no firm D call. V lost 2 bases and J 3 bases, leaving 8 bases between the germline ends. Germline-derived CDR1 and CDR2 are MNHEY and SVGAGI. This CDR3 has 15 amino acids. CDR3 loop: CASSYGRGYNSPLHF. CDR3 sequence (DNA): TGTGCCAGCAGTTACGGCCGGGGCTATAATTCACCCCTCCACTTT.